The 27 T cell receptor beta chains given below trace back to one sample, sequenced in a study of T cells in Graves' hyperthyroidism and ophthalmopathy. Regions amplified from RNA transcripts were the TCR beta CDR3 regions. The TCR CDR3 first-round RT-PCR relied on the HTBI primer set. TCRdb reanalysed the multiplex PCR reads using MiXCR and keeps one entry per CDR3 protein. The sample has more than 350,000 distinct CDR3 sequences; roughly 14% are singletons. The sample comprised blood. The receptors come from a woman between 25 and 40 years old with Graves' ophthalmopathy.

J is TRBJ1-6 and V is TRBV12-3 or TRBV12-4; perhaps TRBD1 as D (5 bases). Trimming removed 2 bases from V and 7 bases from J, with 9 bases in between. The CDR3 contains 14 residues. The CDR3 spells CASSLRGGNSPLHF. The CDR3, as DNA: TGTGCCAGCAGTTTACGTGGGGGAAATTCACCCCTCCACTTT.

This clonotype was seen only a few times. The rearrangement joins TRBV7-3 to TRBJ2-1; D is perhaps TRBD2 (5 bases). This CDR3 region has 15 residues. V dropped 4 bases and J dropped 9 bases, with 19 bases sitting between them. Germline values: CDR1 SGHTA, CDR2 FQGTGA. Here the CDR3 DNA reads TGTGCCAGCAGCTCGCCCGAATCGGGGTGCCGTGAGCAGTTCTTC. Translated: CASSSPESGCREQFF.

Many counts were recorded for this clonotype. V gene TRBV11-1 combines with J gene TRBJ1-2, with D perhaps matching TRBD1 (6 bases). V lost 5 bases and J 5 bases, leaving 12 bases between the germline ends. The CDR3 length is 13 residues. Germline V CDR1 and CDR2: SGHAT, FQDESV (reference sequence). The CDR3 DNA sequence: TGTGCCAGCAGCCACAGGGATCCATATGGCTACACCTTC. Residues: CASSHRDPYGYTF.

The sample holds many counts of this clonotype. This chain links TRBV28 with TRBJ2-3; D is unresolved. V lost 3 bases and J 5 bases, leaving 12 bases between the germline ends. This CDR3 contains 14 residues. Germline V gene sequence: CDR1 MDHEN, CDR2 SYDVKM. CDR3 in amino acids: CASSFPRPQDTQYF. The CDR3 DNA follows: TGTGCCAGCAGTTTCCCGAGACCCCAAGATACGCAGTATTTT.

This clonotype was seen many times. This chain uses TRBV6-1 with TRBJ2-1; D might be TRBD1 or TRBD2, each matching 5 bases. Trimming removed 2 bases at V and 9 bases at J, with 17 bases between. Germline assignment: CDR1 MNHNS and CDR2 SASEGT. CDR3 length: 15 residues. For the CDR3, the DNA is TGTGCCAGCAGTGAACCAGTTTCCAGGGACGGTGAGCAGTTCTTC. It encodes CASSEPVSRDGEQFF.

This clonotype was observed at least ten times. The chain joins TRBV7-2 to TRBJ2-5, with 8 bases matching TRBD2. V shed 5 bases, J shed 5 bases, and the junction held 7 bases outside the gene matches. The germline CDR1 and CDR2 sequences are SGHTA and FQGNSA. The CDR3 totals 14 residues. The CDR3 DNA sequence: TGTGCCAGCAGCCCGGGGGGGCTAGGGGAGACCCAGTACTTC. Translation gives CASSPGGLGETQYF.

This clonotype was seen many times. CDR3 sequence: CASSWGSYNEQFF. The CDR3 region has the DNA TGTGCCAGCAGCTGGGGCTCCTACAATGAGCAGTTCTTC. The rearrangement joins TRBV13 to TRBJ2-1; D unresolved. Trimming removed 4 bases at V and 0 bases at J, with 4 bases between. The CDR3 runs to 13 residues. In germline, CDR1 is PRHDT, CDR2 FYEKMQ (reference sequence).

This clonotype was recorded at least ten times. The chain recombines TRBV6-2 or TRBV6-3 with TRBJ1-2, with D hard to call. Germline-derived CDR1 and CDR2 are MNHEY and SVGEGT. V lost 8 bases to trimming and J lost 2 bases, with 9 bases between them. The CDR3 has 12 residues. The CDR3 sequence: CASADTNYGYTF. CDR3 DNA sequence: TGTGCCAGCGCTGACACAAACTATGGCTACACCTTC.

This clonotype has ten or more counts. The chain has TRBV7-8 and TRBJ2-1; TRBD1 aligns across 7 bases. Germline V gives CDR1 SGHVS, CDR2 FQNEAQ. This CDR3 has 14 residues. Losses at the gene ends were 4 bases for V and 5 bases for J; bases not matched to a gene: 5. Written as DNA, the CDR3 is TGTGCCAGCAGCTCCTACAGGGGACACAATGAGCAGTTCTTC. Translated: CASSSYRGHNEQFF.

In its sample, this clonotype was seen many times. The CDR3 loop reads CASSLALGTKETQYF. Written as DNA, the CDR3 is TGTGCCAGCAGCTTAGCGCTAGGAACCAAGGAGACCCAGTACTTC. The chain recombines TRBV7-2 with TRBJ2-5; D gene ambiguous. Germline assignment: CDR1 SGHTA and CDR2 FQGNSA. Deletions cut 0 bases from V and 5 bases from J, with 13 bases between. This CDR3 region has 15 residues.

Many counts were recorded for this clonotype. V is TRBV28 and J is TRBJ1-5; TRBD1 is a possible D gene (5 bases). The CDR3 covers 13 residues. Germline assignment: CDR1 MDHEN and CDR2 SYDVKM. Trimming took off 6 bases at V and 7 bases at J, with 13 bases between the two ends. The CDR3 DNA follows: TGTGCCAGCAGGCACTCTTGGGGGCAGCCCCAGCATTTT. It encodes CASRHSWGQPQHF.

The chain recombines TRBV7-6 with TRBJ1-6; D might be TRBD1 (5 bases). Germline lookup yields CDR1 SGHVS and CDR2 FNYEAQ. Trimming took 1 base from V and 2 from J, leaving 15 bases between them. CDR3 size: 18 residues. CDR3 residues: CASSLGPAGGTYNSPLHF. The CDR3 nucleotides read TGTGCCAGCAGCTTAGGTCCCGCGGGGGGAACCTATAATTCACCCCTCCACTTT.

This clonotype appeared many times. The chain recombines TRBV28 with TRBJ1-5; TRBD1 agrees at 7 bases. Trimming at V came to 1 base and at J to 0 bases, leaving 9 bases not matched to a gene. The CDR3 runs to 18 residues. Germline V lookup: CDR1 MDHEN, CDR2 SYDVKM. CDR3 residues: CASSLSGGGVYSNQPQHF. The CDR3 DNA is TGTGCCAGCAGTTTATCAGGGGGGGGGGTATATAGCAATCAGCCCCAGCATTTT.

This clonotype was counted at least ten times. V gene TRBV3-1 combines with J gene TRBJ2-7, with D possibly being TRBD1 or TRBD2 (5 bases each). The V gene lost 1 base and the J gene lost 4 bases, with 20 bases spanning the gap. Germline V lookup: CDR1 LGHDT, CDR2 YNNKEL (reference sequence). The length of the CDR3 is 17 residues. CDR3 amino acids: CASSQASSFGGVYEQYF. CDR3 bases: TGTGCCAGCAGCCAAGCTTCTTCGTTTGGGGGAGTTTACGAGCAGTACTTC.

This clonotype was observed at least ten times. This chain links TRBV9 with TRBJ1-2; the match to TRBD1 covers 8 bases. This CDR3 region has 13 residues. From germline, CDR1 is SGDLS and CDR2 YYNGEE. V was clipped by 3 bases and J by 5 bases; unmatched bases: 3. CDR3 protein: CASSGTGLYGYTF. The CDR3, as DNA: TGTGCCAGCAGCGGGACAGGGTTGTATGGCTACACCTTC.

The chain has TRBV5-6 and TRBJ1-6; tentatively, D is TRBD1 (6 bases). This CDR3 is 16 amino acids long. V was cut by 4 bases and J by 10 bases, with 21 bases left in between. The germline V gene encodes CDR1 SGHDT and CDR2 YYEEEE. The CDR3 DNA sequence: TGTGCCAGCAGCCCAGCGCTGGGGGGCGAATGGTCACCCCTCCACTTT. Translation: CASSPALGGEWSPLHF.

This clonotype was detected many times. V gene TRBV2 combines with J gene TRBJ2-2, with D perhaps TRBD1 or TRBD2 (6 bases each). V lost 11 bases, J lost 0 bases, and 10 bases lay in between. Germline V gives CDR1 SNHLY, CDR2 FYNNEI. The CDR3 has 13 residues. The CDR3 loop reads CAGGTPNTGELFF. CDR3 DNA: TGTGCCGGAGGGACACCGAACACCGGGGAGCTGTTTTTT.

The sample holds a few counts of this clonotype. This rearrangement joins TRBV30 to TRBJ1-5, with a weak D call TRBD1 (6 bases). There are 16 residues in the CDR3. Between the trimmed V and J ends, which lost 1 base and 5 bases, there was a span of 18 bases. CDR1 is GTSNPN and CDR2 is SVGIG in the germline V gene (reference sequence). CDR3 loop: CAWSGGGQAGDQPQHF. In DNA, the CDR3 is TGTGCCTGGAGTGGGGGAGGGCAGGCAGGGGATCAGCCCCAGCATTTT.

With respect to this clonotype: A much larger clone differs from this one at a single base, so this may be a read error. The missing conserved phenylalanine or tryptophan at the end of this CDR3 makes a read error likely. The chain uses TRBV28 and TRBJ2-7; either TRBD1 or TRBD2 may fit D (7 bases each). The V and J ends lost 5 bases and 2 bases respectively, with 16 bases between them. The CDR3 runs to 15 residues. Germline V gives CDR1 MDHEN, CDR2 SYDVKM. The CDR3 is CASSTGERGAYEQYL. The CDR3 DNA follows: TGTGCCAGCAGTACAGGGGAGCGGGGCGCCTACGAGCAGTACCTC.

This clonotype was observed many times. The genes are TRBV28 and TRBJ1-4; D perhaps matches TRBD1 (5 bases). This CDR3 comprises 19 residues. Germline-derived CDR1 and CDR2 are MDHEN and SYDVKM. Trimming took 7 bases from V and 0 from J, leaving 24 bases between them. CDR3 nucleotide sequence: TGTGCCAGCATCCCGTTCGCAGGGAGGAAGGCTACAACTAATGAAAAACTGTTTTTT. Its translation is CASIPFAGRKATTNEKLFF.

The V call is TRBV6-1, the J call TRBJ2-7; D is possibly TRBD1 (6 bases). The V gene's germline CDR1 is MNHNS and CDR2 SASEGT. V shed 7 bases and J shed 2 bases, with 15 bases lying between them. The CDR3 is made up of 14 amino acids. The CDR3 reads CASNTGTTTYEQYF. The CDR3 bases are TGTGCCAGCAACACCGGGACAACCACCTACGAGCAGTACTTC.

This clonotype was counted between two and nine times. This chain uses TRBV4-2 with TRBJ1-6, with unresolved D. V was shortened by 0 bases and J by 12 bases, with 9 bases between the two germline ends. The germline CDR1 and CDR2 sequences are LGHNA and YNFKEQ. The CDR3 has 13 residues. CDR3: CASSQDLARPLHF. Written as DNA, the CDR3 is TGTGCCAGCAGCCAAGATTTGGCCAGACCCCTCCACTTT.

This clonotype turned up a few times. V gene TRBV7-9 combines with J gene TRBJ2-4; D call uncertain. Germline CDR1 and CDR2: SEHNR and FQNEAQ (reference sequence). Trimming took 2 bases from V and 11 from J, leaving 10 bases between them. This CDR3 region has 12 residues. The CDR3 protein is CASSLKETVQYF. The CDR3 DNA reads TGTGCCAGCAGCTTAAAAGAAACTGTTCAGTACTTC.

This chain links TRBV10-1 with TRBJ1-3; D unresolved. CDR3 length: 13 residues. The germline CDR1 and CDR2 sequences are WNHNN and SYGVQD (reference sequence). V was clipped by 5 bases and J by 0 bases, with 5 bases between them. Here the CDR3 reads CASSPISGNTIYF. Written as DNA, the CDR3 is TGCGCCAGCAGTCCGATCTCTGGAAACACCATATATTTT.

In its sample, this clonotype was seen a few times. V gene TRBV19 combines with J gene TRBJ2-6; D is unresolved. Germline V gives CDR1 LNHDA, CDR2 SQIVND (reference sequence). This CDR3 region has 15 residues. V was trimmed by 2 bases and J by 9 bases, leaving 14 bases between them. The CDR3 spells CASSIRVNLGNVLTF. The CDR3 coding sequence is TGTGCCAGTAGTATAAGGGTTAACCTTGGCAACGTCCTGACTTTC.

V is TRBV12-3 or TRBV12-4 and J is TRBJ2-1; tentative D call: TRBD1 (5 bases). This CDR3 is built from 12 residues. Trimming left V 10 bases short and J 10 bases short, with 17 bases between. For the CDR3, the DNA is TGTGCCACTTCCTCACAGGATGGCGAGCAGTTCTTC. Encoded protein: CATSSQDGEQFF.

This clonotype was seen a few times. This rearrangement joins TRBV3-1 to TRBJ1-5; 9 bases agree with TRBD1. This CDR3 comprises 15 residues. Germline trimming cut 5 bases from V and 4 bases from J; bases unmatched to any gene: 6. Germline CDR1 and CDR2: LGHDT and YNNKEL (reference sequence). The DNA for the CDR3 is TGTGCCAGCAGCTCCGGGACAGGGAATAATCAGCCCCAGCATTTT. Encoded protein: CASSSGTGNNQPQHF.